The entry below describes one T cell receptor beta chain. Its antigen remains unknown. TCRdb re-called the reads through MiXCR, storing one row per CDR3 protein. This sample has 830,000 or so distinct CDR3 sequences, with approximately 32% found just once. The data were taken from a study of T cell repertoires in cytomegalovirus infection. This CDR3 region has 14 residues. CDR1 and CDR2 from the germline V gene are SGHVS and FNYEAQ. With V trimmed by 2 bases and J by 6 bases, 4 bases remained unmatched. V and J are TRBV7-6 and TRBJ1-1; 9 positions agree with TRBD1. This TCR was sampled from a human donor in good health (CMV status not recorded). Some clones in this sample may be carry-over from other donors' samples. The sample in question was cultured CD8+ T cells from PBMCs, obtained from culture after CMV antigen stimulation. Here the CDR3 DNA reads TGTGCCAGCAGCTTATCCGGGACAGGGTCTGAAGCTTTCTTT. Translation gives CASSLSGTGSEAFF.